This entry lists 15 T cell receptor beta chains sequenced from one sample in a study of T cells expressing NK-cell markers. TCRdb reprocessed the 5' RACE reads, with one entry per CDR3 protein and no DNA. In total, the table holds about 110,000 distinct CDR3 sequences. Specimen: blood T cells: a sorted CD56 or NKG2C T cell subset, CD4+ or CD8+ T cells, or bulk PBMC T cells (not recorded which). These receptor sequences come from a woman aged 18-70 years in good health.

The chain joins TRBV6-1 to TRBJ2-7; TCRdb's D call, TRBD1, is unchecked because there is no DNA. The CDR3 has 14 residues. Germline V gene data show CDR1 as MNHNS and CDR2 as SASEGT. The CDR3 here is CASTGQGASYEQYF.

The chain is built from TRBV12-3 or TRBV12-4 and TRBJ1-2; TCRdb indicates TRBD1, and absent DNA this call remains unverified. The CDR3 is made up of 15 amino acids. CDR3: CASSFQGTGVDGYTF.

The V call is TRBV12-3 or TRBV12-4, the J call TRBJ1-2; TCRdb's D call, TRBD1, is unchecked because there is no DNA. The CDR3 length is 14 residues. The CDR3 here is CASAWGGVNYGYTF.

The chain employs TRBV4-3 and TRBJ2-1; the TCRdb D gene call, TRBD2, has no DNA to confirm it. CDR1 LGHNA and CDR2 YSLEER come from the germline V gene. CDR3 size: 20 residues. This CDR3 reads CASSQEGRGGLRLSDNEQFF.

This sequence joins TRBV27 and TRBJ1-5. The V gene's germline CDR1 is MNHEY and CDR2 SMNVEV (reference sequence). There are 16 residues in the CDR3. CDR3 loop: CASIPLVGGGVQPQHF.

This chain links TRBV29-1 with TRBJ2-1. The germline V gene has CDR1 SQVTM and CDR2 ANQGSEA. This CDR3 has 14 amino acids. The CDR3 sequence: CSVVVADSYNEQFF.

The chain links TRBV4-2 to TRBJ2-2; the D call from TCRdb, TRBD1, cannot be confirmed without DNA. This CDR3 contains 17 residues. Germline loops: CDR1 LGHNA, CDR2 YNFKEQ. CDR3 region: CASSQDDGRGSTGELFF.

This CDR3 reads CAISSGGVTDTQYF. The chain is built from TRBV6-1 and TRBJ2-3; TCRdb selects TRBD2, and the lack of DNA leaves this call unchecked. The CDR3 loop spans 14 amino acids. Germline V lookup: CDR1 MNHNS, CDR2 SASEGT.

The rearrangement uses TRBV5-4 and TRBJ2-3; TCRdb returns TRBD2, unconfirmable since there is no DNA. The CDR3 is 15 amino acids. Germline assignment: CDR1 SGHNT and CDR2 YYREEE (reference sequence). CDR3 sequence reads: CASSQSGGLLDTQYF. The complete variable domain, with remaining parts taken from reference TRBV5-4 and TRBJ2-3, reads ETGVTQSPTHLIKTRGQQVTLRCSSQSGHNTVSWYQQALGQGPQFIFQYYREEENGRGNFPPRFSGLQFPNYSSELNVNALELDDSALYLCASSQSGGLLDTQYFGPGTRLTVL.

J is TRBJ2-1 and V is TRBV5-4; the TCRdb call, TRBD1, lacks DNA for checking. CDR3 length equals 14 residues. Germline V gene lookup returns CDR1 SGHNT and CDR2 YYREEE (reference sequence). CDR3 in amino acids: CASSRGFSYNEQFF.

The J gene is TRBJ2-1, the V gene TRBV12-3 or TRBV12-4; the TRBD1 assignment by TCRdb is unverifiable without DNA. The CDR3 sequence is 15 residues long. The CDR3 reads CASASPGRATMEQFF.

J is TRBJ1-2 and V is TRBV12-3 or TRBV12-4. The CDR3 contains 14 residues. The CDR3 loop reads CASSRTADTYGYTF.

This chain links TRBV25-1 with TRBJ2-7; TCRdb picks TRBD1, but there is no DNA to check that call. The CDR3 is made up of 14 amino acids. Germline CDR1 is MGHDK and CDR2 is SYGVNS. CDR3 loop: CASSPGTGGGEQYF.

The V and J genes are TRBV7-2 and TRBJ2-5; the D call from TCRdb, TRBD2, cannot be confirmed without DNA. Germline V gene data show CDR1 as SGHTA and CDR2 as FQGNSA. The CDR3 totals 13 residues. The CDR3 spells CASSLLLGETQYF.

The V and J genes are TRBV6-2 or TRBV6-3 and TRBJ2-4; without DNA, the TCRdb call of TRBD1 cannot be checked. Germline V gene data show CDR1 as MNHEY and CDR2 as SVGEGT. The length of the CDR3 is 12 residues. The CDR3 region is CASSWQGHIQYF.